This T cell receptor (beta chain) was recovered during a study of blood T cell repertoires in COVID-19. Study in general: PBMCs, B-cell-depleted T cells, or T cells were the source of the cDNA or gDNA that made up the material.

Participant-given clinical history determined each cohort assignment. V shed 3 bases and J 8 bases; nucleotides not matched to a gene: 5. Germline CDR1 and CDR2: SGHTA and FQGNSA. This CDR3 spans 14 amino acids. Original processing notes: For nucleated cells, counts were estimated from reference gene primer amplification. Profiled with immunoSEQ multiplex PCR; TCRdb holds only in-frame clones, not every one. V, J and clone size reflect that table, while D and trimming were determined from the DNA. The data contain approximately 250,000 clones, about 81% of them singletons. This chain uses TRBV7-2 with TRBJ1-4, with 8 bases identical to TRBD1. The material sequenced was PBMCs or T cells enriched from blood (not recorded which). This TCR derives from a man aged 25-45 years with acute COVID-19. The CDR3 bases are TGTGCCAGCAGCTTTCAGGGGGCCAGGGAAAAACTGTTTTTT. It is translated as CASSFQGAREKLFF.